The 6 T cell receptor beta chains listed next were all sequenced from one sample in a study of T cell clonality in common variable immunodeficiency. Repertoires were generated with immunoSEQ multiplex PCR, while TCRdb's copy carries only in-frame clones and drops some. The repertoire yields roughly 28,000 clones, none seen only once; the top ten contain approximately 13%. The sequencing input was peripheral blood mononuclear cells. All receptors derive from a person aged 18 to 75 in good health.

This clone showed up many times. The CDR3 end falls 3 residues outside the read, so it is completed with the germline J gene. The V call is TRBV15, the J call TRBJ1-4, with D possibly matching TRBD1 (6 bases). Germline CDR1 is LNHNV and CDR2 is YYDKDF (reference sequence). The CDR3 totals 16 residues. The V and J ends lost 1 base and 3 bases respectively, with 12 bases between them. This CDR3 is CATSRGQGMANEKLFF. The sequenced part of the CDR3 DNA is TGTGCCACCAGCAGAGGTCAGGGGATGGCTAATGAAAAA.

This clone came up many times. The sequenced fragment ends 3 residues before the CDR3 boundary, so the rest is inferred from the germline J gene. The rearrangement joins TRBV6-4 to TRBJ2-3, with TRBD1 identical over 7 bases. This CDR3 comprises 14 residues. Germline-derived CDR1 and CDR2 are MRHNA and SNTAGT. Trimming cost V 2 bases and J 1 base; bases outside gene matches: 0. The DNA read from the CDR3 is TGTGCCAGCAGTGACACAGGGGGCACAGATACG. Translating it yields CASSDTGGTDT. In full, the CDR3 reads CASSDTGGTDTQYF.

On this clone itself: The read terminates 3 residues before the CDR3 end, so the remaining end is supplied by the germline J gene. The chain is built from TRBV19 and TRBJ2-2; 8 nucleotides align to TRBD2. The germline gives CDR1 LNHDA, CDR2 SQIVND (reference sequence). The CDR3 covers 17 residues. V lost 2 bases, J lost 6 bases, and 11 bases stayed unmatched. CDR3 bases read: TGTGCCAGTAGTATAAGCGGGACGGGGGGGCTAGCCGGGGAG. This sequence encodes CASSISGTGGLAGE. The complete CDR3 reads CASSISGTGGLAGELFF.

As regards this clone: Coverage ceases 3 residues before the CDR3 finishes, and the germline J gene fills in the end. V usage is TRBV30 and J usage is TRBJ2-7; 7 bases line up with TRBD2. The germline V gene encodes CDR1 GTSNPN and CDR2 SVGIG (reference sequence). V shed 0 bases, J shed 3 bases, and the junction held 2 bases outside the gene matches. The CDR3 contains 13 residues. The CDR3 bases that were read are TGTGCCTGGAGTGTGGGGGGGAACTACGAG. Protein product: CAWSVGGNYE. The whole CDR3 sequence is CAWSVGGNYEQYF.

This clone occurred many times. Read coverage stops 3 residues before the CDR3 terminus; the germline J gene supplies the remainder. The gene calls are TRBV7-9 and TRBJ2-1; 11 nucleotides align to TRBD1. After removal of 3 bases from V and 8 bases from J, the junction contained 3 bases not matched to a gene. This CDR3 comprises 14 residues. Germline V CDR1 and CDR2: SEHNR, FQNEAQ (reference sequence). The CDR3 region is CASSLGQGGDEQFF. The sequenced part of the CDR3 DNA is TGTGCCAGCAGCTTGGGACAGGGGGGCGATGAG.

The sequenced CDR3 bases are TGTGCCAGCTCAGAGGGACAGGGTAATTCACCC. Translated, it gives CASSEGQGNSP. The full CDR3 reads CASSEGQGNSPLHF. The rearrangement uses TRBV18 and TRBJ1-6, with 9 bases aligning to TRBD1. The CDR3 extends 3 residues past the end of the read, so its final part is completed from the germline J gene. The CDR3 has 14 residues. CDR1 is KGHSH and CDR2 is LQKENI in the germline V gene. Trimming removed 5 bases from V and 6 bases from J; junction bases left unmatched: 2.